This TCR beta chain was identified in a study of vaccination and CD4 T cells after COVID-19. As concerns this clonotype: Its antigen is not identified.

Sequencing of cultured CD4+ T cell DNA used the Oncomine TCR Beta short-read assay. Investigators isolated genomic DNA from cultured CD4+ T cells. TCRdb reanalysed the PCR reads using MiXCR and keeps one entry per CDR3 protein. This sample carries approximately 17,000 distinct CDR3 sequences, roughly 50% of them seen once, and the ten largest clones take around 6.3%. V gave up 8 bases and J gave up 4 bases, with 12 bases separating them. The length of the CDR3 is 13 residues. The germline V gene encodes CDR1 MNHEY and CDR2 SVGEGT. Noted treatment: approximately 9-day PBMC culture with coronavirus spike peptide pools or control peptides (ViraFEST assay). Positivity by PCR occurred from March to December 2020, a period that predated US Alpha, Beta and Delta variants.

The TCR was taken from a human donor who had recovered from COVID-19. Material for sequencing was CD4+ T cells from blood, cultured in vitro. The chain couples TRBV6-2 or TRBV6-3 to TRBJ1-5; the D is unclear. The CDR3 sequence: CASELDRNQPQHF. The CDR3 bases are TGTGCCAGCGAGCTGGACCGAAATCAGCCCCAGCATTTT.